The clone carrying this T cell receptor beta chain came up once. These data are taken from a study of blood T cell repertoires in COVID-19. Study-level background: COVID-19 samples, acute and convalescent, were from the United States, Italy and Spain. Nucleic acid was either cDNA or gDNA, and it came from T cells, B-cell-depleted T cells, or PBMCs.

Seattle-derived patients entered the study during active infection and were followed longitudinally. The V end lost 2 bases, the J end lost 3 bases, and 13 bases lay between the germline ends. The CDR3 covers 15 residues. CDR1 and CDR2 (germline): MGHRA, YSYEKL. Assay used: immunoSEQ multiplex PCR; TCRdb lists only in-frame clones, some missing. Counted here are 300,000 to 400,000 clones, 87% occurring once; the ten biggest clones make up approximately 9.9%. This TCR came from a man aged 25 to 45 with COVID-19, enrolled during active disease. V and J are TRBV4-1 and TRBJ1-2; no definite D call. Sequenced input: peripheral blood. CDR3 bases: TGCGCCAGCAGCCAATTATTCCACGACTACTATGGCTACACCTTC. This sequence encodes CASSQLFHDYYGYTF.